The rows below give T cell receptor beta chains drawn from one sample of a study of shared clonotypes between healthy human individuals. The table came from immunoSEQ multiplex PCR; TCRdb's copy has only in-frame clones and leaves some out. The table includes around 1.1 million clones, roughly 80% detected once. What was sequenced was memory CD4+ T cells from PBMCs. The source of these receptors is a young man in good health. Some clones in this sample may be carry-over from other donors' samples. Each CDR3 is given with its conserved first and last residue. Each record gives: clone size, D gene, V gene, J gene, CDR3 protein, CDR3 DNA. A D gene is named only where the DNA matches it firmly. For some rows the clone size is stated as once, few or many, or as a class when expanded; others skip it.

abundance: NA
d_gene: NA
v_gene: TRBV28
j_gene: TRBJ1-5
CDR3aa: CASSTLQPQHF
CDR3nt: TGTGCCAGCAGTACTTTGCAGCCCCAGCATTTT

abundance: NA
d_gene: NA
v_gene: TRBV27
j_gene: TRBJ1-2
CDR3aa: CASSLWAGNGYTF
CDR3nt: TGTGCCAGCAGTTTATGGGCAGGGAATGGCTACACCTTC

abundance: once
d_gene: TRBD1
v_gene: TRBV28
j_gene: TRBJ2-3
CDR3aa: CASSLGQGPIADTQYF
CDR3nt: TGTGCCAGCAGTCTTGGACAGGGCCCTATCGCAGATACGCAGTATTTT

abundance: NA
d_gene: TRBD1
v_gene: TRBV27
j_gene: TRBJ2-7
CDR3aa: CASSLIRTGTHEQYF
CDR3nt: TGTGCCAGCAGTTTAATTCGGACAGGGACCCACGAGCAGTACTTC

abundance: NA
d_gene: NA
v_gene: TRBV30
j_gene: TRBJ1-3
CDR3aa: CAWSVGVSSGNTIYF
CDR3nt: TGTGCCTGGAGTGTAGGTGTGAGCTCTGGAAACACCATATATTTT

abundance: NA
d_gene: NA
v_gene: TRBV5-1
j_gene: TRBJ1-3
CDR3aa: CASSSGYSGNTIYF
CDR3nt: TGCGCCAGCAGTTCAGGGTACTCTGGAAACACCATATATTTT

abundance: NA
d_gene: TRBD1
v_gene: TRBV28
j_gene: TRBJ1-5
CDR3aa: CASSLTGQVKHF
CDR3nt: TGTGCCAGCAGTCTCACAGGACAGGTAAAGCATTTT

abundance: NA
d_gene: NA
v_gene: TRBV27
j_gene: TRBJ2-1
CDR3aa: CASMLVFSASSYNEQFF
CDR3nt: TGTGCCAGCATGTTGGTGTTTAGCGCCAGCTCCTACAATGAGCAGTTCTTC

abundance: NA
d_gene: NA
v_gene: TRBV7-2
j_gene: TRBJ2-5
CDR3aa: CASSLVGTGEETQYF
CDR3nt: TGTGCCAGCAGCTTAGTAGGGACCGGGGAGGAGACCCAGTACTTC

abundance: NA
d_gene: NA
v_gene: TRBV9
j_gene: TRBJ1-1
CDR3aa: CASSVAGTREGKAFF
CDR3nt: TGTGCCAGCAGCGTAGCTGGGACAAGGGAGGGGAAAGCTTTCTTT

abundance: NA
d_gene: NA
v_gene: TRBV9
j_gene: TRBJ2-3
CDR3aa: CASSVGSNTDTQYF
CDR3nt: TGTGCCAGCAGCGTAGGGTCCAACACAGATACGCAGTATTTT

abundance: NA
d_gene: TRBD2
v_gene: TRBV7-2
j_gene: TRBJ2-3
CDR3aa: CASSLAGNTDTQYF
CDR3nt: TGTGCCAGCAGCCTAGCGGGAAACACAGATACGCAGTATTTT

abundance: NA
d_gene: NA
v_gene: TRBV30
j_gene: TRBJ2-6
CDR3aa: CAWSDWRSATGANVLTF
CDR3nt: TGTGCCTGGAGTGACTGGCGGAGTGCCACTGGGGCCAACGTCCTGACTTTC

abundance: once
d_gene: NA
v_gene: TRBV5-4
j_gene: TRBJ2-7
CDR3aa: CASSFPGNSYEQYF
CDR3nt: TGTGCCAGCAGCTTCCCCGGGAACTCCTACGAGCAGTACTTC

abundance: NA
d_gene: NA
v_gene: TRBV4-1
j_gene: TRBJ2-1
CDR3aa: CASSQVEEQFF
CDR3nt: TGCGCCAGCAGCCAAGTAGAAGAGCAGTTCTTC

abundance: NA
d_gene: TRBD2
v_gene: TRBV4-2
j_gene: TRBJ2-3
CDR3aa: CASSQDKAGGPDTQYF
CDR3nt: TGTGCCAGCAGCCAAGATAAGGCGGGAGGCCCAGATACGCAGTATTTT

abundance: NA
d_gene: NA
v_gene: TRBV4-1
j_gene: TRBJ1-2
CDR3aa: CASSQAPGPPDYGYTF
CDR3nt: TGCGCCAGCAGCCAAGCCCCCGGGCCTCCCGACTATGGCTACACCTTC

abundance: NA
d_gene: NA
v_gene: TRBV18
j_gene: TRBJ2-5
CDR3aa: CASSPRAGQETQYF
CDR3nt: TGTGCCAGCTCACCTCGCGCAGGTCAAGAGACCCAGTACTTC

abundance: few
d_gene: NA
v_gene: TRBV6-1
j_gene: TRBJ2-7
CDR3aa: CASSVFRLDSGIREQYF
CDR3nt: TGTGCCAGCAGTGTTTTCAGGTTAGACAGTGGAATTCGGGAGCAGTACTTC

abundance: NA
d_gene: NA
v_gene: TRBV27
j_gene: TRBJ2-7
CDR3aa: CASSPGGLSYEQYF
CDR3nt: TGTGCCAGCAGCCCCGGAGGGCTCTCCTACGAGCAGTACTTC

abundance: NA
d_gene: TRBD2
v_gene: TRBV29-1
j_gene: TRBJ2-1
CDR3aa: CSARRGLEGEQFF
CDR3nt: TGCAGCGCCCGGCGGGGACTAGAGGGTGAGCAGTTCTTC

abundance: NA
d_gene: NA
v_gene: TRBV28
j_gene: TRBJ2-2
CDR3aa: CASSLNLLGGELFF
CDR3nt: TGTGCCAGCAGTCTCAATCTGTTGGGCGGGGAGCTGTTTTTT

abundance: NA
d_gene: NA
v_gene: TRBV7-3
j_gene: TRBJ2-7
CDR3aa: CASSLIRGAEQYF
CDR3nt: TGTGCCAGCAGCTTGATCCGAGGGGCCGAGCAGTACTTC

abundance: NA
d_gene: NA
v_gene: TRBV2
j_gene: TRBJ1-2
CDR3aa: CASSENSYGYTF
CDR3nt: TGTGCCAGCAGTGAAAACAGCTATGGCTACACCTTC

abundance: NA
d_gene: TRBD1
v_gene: TRBV5-1
j_gene: TRBJ1-5
CDR3aa: CASSQLPQGAGQPQHF
CDR3nt: TGCGCCAGCAGCCAGTTACCACAGGGGGCGGGCCAGCCCCAGCATTTT

abundance: few
d_gene: NA
v_gene: TRBV5-1
j_gene: TRBJ1-1
CDR3aa: CASSLSPQVNTEAFF
CDR3nt: TGCGCCAGCAGCTTGTCCCCTCAGGTGAACACTGAAGCTTTCTTT

abundance: few
d_gene: NA
v_gene: TRBV4-1
j_gene: TRBJ1-4
CDR3aa: CASSQQGFVEKLFF
CDR3nt: TGCGCCAGCAGCCAACAGGGGTTTGTTGAAAAACTGTTTTTT

abundance: NA
d_gene: NA
v_gene: TRBV18
j_gene: TRBJ1-1
CDR3aa: CASSPFKGQKNTEAFF
CDR3nt: TGTGCCAGCTCACCTTTTAAAGGACAGAAGAACACTGAAGCTTTCTTT

abundance: NA
d_gene: NA
v_gene: TRBV30
j_gene: TRBJ1-1
CDR3aa: CAWSVGRLNTEAFF
CDR3nt: TGTGCCTGGAGTGTAGGCCGGCTCAACACTGAAGCTTTCTTT

abundance: many
d_gene: TRBD1
v_gene: TRBV28
j_gene: TRBJ2-7
CDR3aa: CASSLGGGQGSYEQYF
CDR3nt: TGTGCCAGCAGTTTAGGGGGGGGACAGGGCTCCTACGAGCAGTACTTC

abundance: NA
d_gene: TRBD1
v_gene: TRBV6-5
j_gene: TRBJ2-7
CDR3aa: CASSRRTGGDEQYF
CDR3nt: TGTGCCAGCAGTCGACGGACAGGGGGCGACGAGCAGTACTTC

abundance: NA
d_gene: NA
v_gene: TRBV7-7
j_gene: TRBJ2-4
CDR3aa: CASSLGLGAKNIQYF
CDR3nt: TGTGCCAGCAGCTTAGGGTTGGGGGCCAAAAACATTCAGTACTTC

abundance: once
d_gene: NA
v_gene: TRBV11-2
j_gene: TRBJ2-1
CDR3aa: CASSLGAAVSKFF
CDR3nt: TGTGCCAGCAGCTTAGGGGCAGCGGTATCCAAGTTCTTC

abundance: NA
d_gene: TRBD2
v_gene: TRBV10-1
j_gene: TRBJ2-1
CDR3aa: CASSLAGVKKNEQFF
CDR3nt: TGCGCCAGCAGCCTAGCGGGAGTTAAGAAAAATGAGCAGTTCTTC

abundance: NA
d_gene: TRBD1
v_gene: TRBV5-1
j_gene: TRBJ2-5
CDR3aa: CASSLQTGGQETQYF
CDR3nt: TGCGCCAGCAGCTTGCAAACAGGGGGCCAAGAGACCCAGTACTTC

abundance: NA
d_gene: NA
v_gene: TRBV6-5
j_gene: TRBJ2-5
CDR3aa: CASRGTLGSAQYF
CDR3nt: TGTGCCAGCAGGGGGACCCTCGGGTCGGCCCAGTACTTC

abundance: once
d_gene: TRBD2
v_gene: TRBV7-2
j_gene: TRBJ2-7
CDR3aa: CASSLQWGGRRVYEQYF
CDR3nt: TGTGCCAGCAGCCTCCAATGGGGCGGGAGAAGGGTCTACGAGCAGTACTTC

abundance: NA
d_gene: NA
v_gene: TRBV10-3
j_gene: TRBJ1-2
CDR3aa: CASSYSGHPYGYTF
CDR3nt: TGTGCCAGCAGTTACTCGGGACACCCCTATGGCTACACCTTC

abundance: NA
d_gene: NA
v_gene: TRBV5-1
j_gene: TRBJ2-3
CDR3aa: CATHPGGTTDTQYF
CDR3nt: TGCGCCACCCACCCGGGGGGCACGACAGATACGCAGTATTTT

abundance: NA
d_gene: NA
v_gene: TRBV18
j_gene: TRBJ1-4
CDR3aa: CASSPPDSRGEKLFF
CDR3nt: TGTGCCAGCTCACCTCCGGACAGCCGAGGGGAAAAACTGTTTTTT

abundance: NA
d_gene: NA
v_gene: TRBV6-6
j_gene: TRBJ1-3
CDR3aa: CASSTGPLRSGNTIYF
CDR3nt: TGTGCCAGCAGTACTGGACCGCTCCGCTCTGGAAACACCATATATTTT

abundance: NA
d_gene: NA
v_gene: TRBV6-1
j_gene: TRBJ1-2
CDR3aa: CASEGSLNYGYTF
CDR3nt: TGTGCCAGCGAAGGCAGCCTTAACTATGGCTACACCTTC

abundance: NA
d_gene: NA
v_gene: TRBV7-9
j_gene: TRBJ2-1
CDR3aa: CASSFGDEQFF
CDR3nt: TGTGCCAGCAGCTTTGGGGATGAGCAGTTCTTC

abundance: NA
d_gene: TRBD1
v_gene: TRBV28
j_gene: TRBJ1-5
CDR3aa: CASSPPIGQGKQPQHF
CDR3nt: TGTGCCAGCAGCCCTCCGATTGGACAGGGGAAACAGCCCCAGCATTTT

abundance: NA
d_gene: TRBD2
v_gene: TRBV7-9
j_gene: TRBJ2-1
CDR3aa: CASSQLWTSGSSNEQFF
CDR3nt: TGTGCCAGCAGCCAACTCTGGACTAGCGGGAGTAGTAATGAGCAGTTCTTC

abundance: NA
d_gene: NA
v_gene: TRBV9
j_gene: TRBJ1-1
CDR3aa: CASSRVGQGNTEAFF
CDR3nt: TGTGCCAGCTCACGGGTGGGTCAGGGGAACACTGAAGCTTTCTTT

abundance: NA
d_gene: NA
v_gene: TRBV5-4
j_gene: TRBJ2-4
CDR3aa: CASSLNAGLDIQYF
CDR3nt: TGTGCCAGCAGCTTGAACGCGGGGTTGGACATTCAGTACTTC

abundance: NA
d_gene: TRBD1
v_gene: TRBV6-1
j_gene: TRBJ2-3
CDR3aa: CASSRDRAYDTQYF
CDR3nt: TGTGCCAGCAGCCGGGACAGGGCCTACGATACGCAGTATTTT

abundance: NA
d_gene: TRBD2
v_gene: TRBV7-9
j_gene: TRBJ2-5
CDR3aa: CASSSLLAGGGETQYF
CDR3nt: TGTGCCAGCAGCTCGCTACTAGCGGGAGGGGGAGAGACCCAGTACTTC

abundance: NA
d_gene: NA
v_gene: TRBV10-3
j_gene: TRBJ2-3
CDR3aa: CAISEGAADTQYF
CDR3nt: TGTGCCATCAGTGAGGGGGCGGCAGATACGCAGTATTTT

abundance: NA
d_gene: TRBD1
v_gene: TRBV5-1
j_gene: TRBJ1-1
CDR3aa: CASSSGTGVLNTEAFF
CDR3nt: TGCGCCAGCAGCTCCGGGACAGGGGTTCTGAACACTGAAGCTTTCTTT